A selection of T cell receptor beta chains follows, all from one sample in a study of vaccination and CD4 T cells after COVID-19. Each CDR3 protein gets one entry after TCRdb re-called the PCR reads with MiXCR. The sample includes several thousand distinct CDR3 sequences, 50% to 70% of them seen just once. No antigen is known for these receptors. The specimen sequenced was CD4+ T cells from blood, cultured in vitro. These receptors all come from a human donor who had recovered from COVID-19. Each CDR3 is given with its conserved first and last residue.

V	J	CDR3
TRBV15	TRBJ2-3	CATSDFSRDTQYF
TRBV10-1	TRBJ2-5	CASSEAGGPETQYF
TRBV11-3	TRBJ1-3	CASSWGGAGNTIYF
TRBV20-1	TRBJ2-5	CSAAEQETQYF
TRBV10-3	TRBJ1-6	CAISGGTTLSYNSPLHF
TRBV6-1	TRBJ1-2	CASGTANYGYTF
TRBV6-5	TRBJ2-3	CASSYAAGRTDTQYF
TRBV10-1	TRBJ2-5	CASSEGFGGQETQYF
TRBV6-1	TRBJ2-7	CASSEAGVSTYEQYF
TRBV27	TRBJ1-2	CASSFGTGVYGYTF
TRBV28	TRBJ1-1	CASSLSGYRAFF
TRBV3-1	TRBJ1-5	CASSQIGINSNQPQHF
TRBV27	TRBJ2-3	CASSFWGKNSGRANTDTQYF
TRBV6-1	TRBJ1-5	CASSLTEHNQPQHF
TRBV7-9	TRBJ1-1	CASRGTGAEQTEAFF
TRBV6-1	TRBJ2-2	CASQDTGELFF
TRBV5-8	TRBJ2-6	CASSLGTASGANVLTF
TRBV4-1	TRBJ2-3	CASSQESRTSGTSTDTQYF
TRBV27	TRBJ2-3	CASSSLASGLASTDTQYF
TRBV4-3	TRBJ1-1	CASSQEATSSAFF
TRBV7-3	TRBJ2-2	CASSSTGIGELFF
TRBV9	TRBJ1-6	CASSRDRENSPLHF
TRBV11-3	TRBJ2-3	CASTDRGQGDTQYF
TRBV5-4	TRBJ1-2	CASTKQGSYGYTF
TRBV11-3	TRBJ2-7	CASSLGFRYEQYF
TRBV19	TRBJ2-7	CASSDASTYEQYF